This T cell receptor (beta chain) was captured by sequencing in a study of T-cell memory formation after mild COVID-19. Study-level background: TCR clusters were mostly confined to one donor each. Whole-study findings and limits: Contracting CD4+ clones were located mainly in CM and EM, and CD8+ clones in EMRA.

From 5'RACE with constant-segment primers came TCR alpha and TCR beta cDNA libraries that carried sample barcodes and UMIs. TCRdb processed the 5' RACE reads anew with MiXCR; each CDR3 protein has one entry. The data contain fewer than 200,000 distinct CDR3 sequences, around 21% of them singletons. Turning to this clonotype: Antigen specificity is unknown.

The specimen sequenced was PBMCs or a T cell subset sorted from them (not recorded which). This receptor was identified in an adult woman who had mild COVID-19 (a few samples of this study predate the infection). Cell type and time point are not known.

The chain's CDR3 is CASSLEDRANYGYTF. The CDR3 DNA follows: TGCGCCAGCAGCTTGGAAGACAGAGCTAACTATGGCTACACCTTC. The chain has TRBV5-1 and TRBJ1-2; possible D gene TRBD1, 5 bases. This CDR3 comprises 15 residues. V lost 0 bases, J lost 0 bases, and 9 bases lay in between. Germline loops: CDR1 SGHRS, CDR2 YFSETQ.